Listed here are 13 T cell receptor beta chains from one sample, sequenced in a study of control samples from healthy donors and cancer patients (dated by TCRdb to the early 2020s). Receptors were amplified or captured by the immunoSEQ multiplex PCR assay. What TCRdb holds here is the immuneACCESS table cut down to in-frame rearrangements. Part of the clones is not present; checked against another copy, under half of the missing clones reflect an unresolved V gene, and the others are unexplained. The sample includes more than 100,000 clones, with around 88% observed a single time. Around 3.3% of the sample is taken by the ten largest. Source material: blood. These receptors originate from a man aged 35-49 years in good health.

The chain links TRBV2 to TRBJ1-1; D is uncertain. Trimming removed 4 bases from V and 1 base from J, with 13 bases in between. The CDR3 is 15 amino acids. Per germline, CDR1 SNHLY and CDR2 FYNNEI. The CDR3 here is CASSAVTGPNTEAFF. CDR3 nucleotides: TGTGCCAGCAGTGCCGTCACGGGCCCGAACACTGAAGCTTTCTTT. Full variable domain (remainder filled in from reference TRBV2 and TRBJ1-1): EPEVTQTPSHQVTQMGQEVILRCVPISNHLYFYWYRQILGQKVEFLVSFYNNEISEKSEIFDDQFSVERPDGSNFTLKIRSTKLEDSAMYFCASSAVTGPNTEAFFGQGTRLTVV.

The chain employs TRBV3-1 (or the pseudogene TRBV3-2) and TRBJ2-7; perhaps TRBD1 as D (6 bases). Trimming stripped 1 base from V and 1 base from J, with 8 bases between. Looked up from germline, CDR1 is LGHDT and CDR2 is YNNKEL (reference sequence). The CDR3 has 14 residues. The CDR3 loop reads CASSQGDISYEQYF. The DNA of the CDR3 is TGTGCCAGCAGCCAAGGGGACATTTCCTACGAGCAGTACTTC.

The rearrangement links TRBV14 to TRBJ1-2, with D uncertain. The CDR3 runs to 14 residues. V lost 1 base and J 6 bases, leaving 12 bases between the germline ends. The germline gives CDR1 SGHDN, CDR2 FVKESK. The DNA of the CDR3 is TGTGCCAGCAGCCAAGCTCTGGGAATGGATGGCTACACCTTC. As protein: CASSQALGMDGYTF.

The chain combines TRBV2 with TRBJ1-4; tentative D call: TRBD1 (5 bases). This CDR3 is 13 amino acids long. Trimming left V 4 bases short and J 7 bases short, with 10 bases between. CDR1 is SNHLY and CDR2 is FYNNEI in the germline V gene. In nucleotides, the CDR3 is TGTGCCAGCAGTGGCAGGGAAGGTGAAAAACTGTTTTTT. Its protein product is CASSGREGEKLFF.

The chain uses TRBV5-5 and TRBJ2-3, with 9 bases lining up with TRBD2. V shed 0 bases, J shed 2 bases, and the junction held 4 bases outside the gene matches. CDR1 and CDR2 from the germline V gene are SGHKS and YYEKEE (reference sequence). The CDR3 has 16 amino acids. This chain's CDR3 is CASSLVAGVITDTQYF. CDR3 nucleotides: TGTGCCAGCAGCTTGGTAGCGGGGGTGATCACAGATACGCAGTATTTT.

The chain combines TRBV6-5 with TRBJ1-1, with D unclear. Trimming left V 0 bases short and J 6 bases short, with 8 bases between. CDR1 and CDR2 (germline): MNHEY, SVGAGI. The CDR3 loop spans 13 amino acids. In nucleotides, the CDR3 is TGTGCCAGCAGTTACTCGGCAGGCTCTGAAGCTTTCTTT. Translated: CASSYSAGSEAFF.

The chain joins TRBV19 to TRBJ2-2; D might be TRBD2 (7 bases). This CDR3 region has 15 residues. V lost 6 bases and J 6 bases, leaving 17 bases between the germline ends. CDR1 is LNHDA, CDR2 SQIVND, per germline (reference sequence). The CDR3: CASSSGRGGAGELFF. CDR3 nucleotides: TGTGCCAGTAGCTCGGGCAGGGGAGGGGCCGGGGAGCTGTTTTTT. Together with reference TRBV19 and TRBJ2-2, the CDR3 gives the full variable domain: DGGITQSPKYLFRKEGQNVTLSCEQNLNHDAMYWYRQDPGQGLRLIYYSQIVNDFQKGDIAEGYSVSREKKESFPLTVTSAQKNPTAFYLCASSSGRGGAGELFFGEGSRLTVL.

The chain uses TRBV2 and TRBJ2-3, with 8 positions matching TRBD2. The V segment lost 7 bases and the J segment 2 bases; nucleotides outside the gene matches: 14. Looked up from germline, CDR1 is SNHLY and CDR2 is FYNNEI. The CDR3 has 17 residues. The CDR3 bases are TGTGCCAGCACCCTCTTCGGCGGGAGGACAAACACAGATACGCAGTATTTT. The encoded protein is CASTLFGGRTNTDTQYF. The full variable domain, rest sourced from reference TRBV2 and TRBJ2-3, is EPEVTQTPSHQVTQMGQEVILRCVPISNHLYFYWYRQILGQKVEFLVSFYNNEISEKSEIFDDQFSVERPDGSNFTLKIRSTKLEDSAMYFCASTLFGGRTNTDTQYFGPGTRLTVL.

J is TRBJ1-2 and V is TRBV15, with a tentative D call TRBD1 (5 bases). This CDR3 is built from 15 residues. Trimming took off 0 bases at V and 9 bases at J, with 17 bases between the two ends. Germline V gives CDR1 LNHNV, CDR2 YYDKDF (reference sequence). Here the CDR3 reads CATSREVGTSGSYTF. Written as DNA, the CDR3 is TGTGCCACCAGCAGAGAAGTAGGGACGAGTGGTAGCTACACCTTC.

The V and J genes are TRBV21-1 and TRBJ2-5. TRBV21-1 is designated a pseudogene. There are 14 residues in the CDR3. CDR3 loop: CASSKVGHQETQYF. CDR3 in DNA: TGTGCCAGCAGCAAAGTCGGACACCAAGAGACCCAGTACTTC.

V gene TRBV9 combines with J gene TRBJ2-7, with 10 nucleotides matching TRBD1. The trim removed 4 bases at V and 6 bases at J, leaving 7 bases unmatched. Germline assignment: CDR1 SGDLS and CDR2 YYNGEE. The CDR3 is 14 amino acids. CDR3 region: CASSPLGQGFEQYF. DNA for the CDR3: TGTGCCAGCAGCCCGTTGGGACAGGGGTTCGAGCAGTACTTC.

This chain links TRBV9 with TRBJ2-3; tentatively, D is TRBD1 or TRBD2 (5 bases each). The CDR3 is 14 residues long. Germline V CDR1 and CDR2: SGDLS, YYNGEE. V was pared by 0 bases and J by 2 bases, with 7 bases between. The CDR3 loop reads CASSVGGTTDTQYF. The CDR3 DNA reads TGTGCCAGCAGCGTAGGGGGGACCACAGATACGCAGTATTTT.

This clone was counted only a few times. The chain is built from TRBV30 and TRBJ1-2; D perhaps matches TRBD1 (6 bases). Germline CDR1 and CDR2: GTSNPN and SVGIG (reference sequence). This CDR3 has 16 amino acids. V dropped 1 base and J dropped 5 bases, with 20 bases sitting between them. The CDR3 DNA reads as TGTGCCTGGAGTGGGAAGACAGGACAGAGAGCTTATGGCTACACCTTC. Residues: CAWSGKTGQRAYGYTF.